This T cell receptor beta chain was sequenced in a study of blood T cell repertoires in COVID-19. Repertoires were generated with immunoSEQ multiplex PCR, while TCRdb's copy carries only in-frame clones and drops some. The top ten clones hold around 5% of a sample with about 330,000 clones, 88% of them seen once. This CDR3 has 13 residues. CDR1 is SGHRS, CDR2 YFSETQ, per germline. V was cut by 5 bases and J by 4 bases, with 10 bases left in between. Living in under 30 US areas, the participants were between about 18 and 95 years of age. This receptor was taken from a man under 40 who had recovered from COVID-19. Sequencing input: PBMCs or T cells enriched from blood (not recorded which). This rearrangement joins TRBV5-1 to TRBJ1-5; D unresolved. The CDR3 here is CASSWASNQPQHF. The CDR3, as DNA: TGCGCCAGCAGTTGGGCTTCAAATCAGCCCCAGCATTTT.